This TCR beta chain was documented in a study of T cells in localized non-small cell lung cancer. Study outcomes and limitations: Higher blood T cell density went with longer overall survival. Sequencing, confined to only one tumor region, leaves heterogeneity possible. Uninvolved adjacent lung had higher T cell clonality than tumor and all other tissues. The appearance of a median approximately 57 of the top 100 tumor clones was seen in adjacent lung.

Using immunoSEQ multiplex PCR, the repertoire was profiled, and TCRdb retains in-frame clones only, with some absent. Found here are some 37,000 clones, approximately 86% of them singletons; the top ten hold around 3.8%. Germline V gives CDR1 LGHNA, CDR2 YSLEER. This CDR3 spans 21 amino acids. V gave up 0 bases and J gave up 7 bases, with 33 bases separating them. Regarding this clone: Its antigen is not known.

The genes are TRBV4-3 and TRBJ1-1; no definite D call. This specimen was peripheral blood, taken before any cancer treatment. The TCR originated in a man aged 18 to 55 with stage I lung adenocarcinoma. The CDR3: CASSQENTEGLAISGVSEAFF. Here the CDR3 DNA reads TGCGCCAGCAGCCAAGAAAATACTGAAGGCTTGGCTATATCGGGAGTGAGTGAAGCTTTCTTT.